This TCR beta chain was observed in a study of CD8+ T cells in alopecia areata. Study-level results: Although TCR sharing was seen in mice, sharing across patients was less clear, possibly for HLA-related reasons.

Alopecia areata patients gave lesional scalp punch biopsies and peripheral blood samples. The CDR3 has 15 residues. The germline gives CDR1 MGHDK, CDR2 SYGVNS. The V gene lost 7 bases and the J gene lost 0 bases, with 14 bases spanning the gap. Once RNA had been extracted, it was reverse transcribed into cDNA to act as the sequencing template. The assay was immunoSEQ multiplex PCR, and TCRdb's table has in-frame clones only and misses some. The sample holds 100,000 to 150,000 clones, about 49% seen once. In its sample, this clone was seen a few times. Its specificity is unknown. V and J are TRBV25-1 and TRBJ2-3; D may correspond to TRBD1 or TRBD2 (6 bases each). The clonotype comes from a human donor with alopecia areata. Sequenced here: CD8+ T cells sorted from blood, sampled at week 0. For the CDR3, the DNA is TGTGCCAGCATCCCGAGGGGGGAGAGCACAGATACGCAGTATTTT. It translates to CASIPRGESTDTQYF.